The 21 T cell receptor beta chains below all came from one sample that was sequenced in a study of blood T cell repertoires in COVID-19. Libraries were prepared by immunoSEQ multiplex PCR; TCRdb keeps only in-frame clonotypes and omits some of them. The profile shows about 98,000 clones, approximately 91% of them singletons. Input material: peripheral blood. Every receptor here comes from a man younger than 35 with acute or convalescent COVID-19.

The chain links TRBV11-2 to TRBJ2-1; D ambiguous. Germline CDR1 reads SGHAT; CDR2 reads FQNNGV. Trimming pared 0 bases from V and 6 bases from J, leaving 15 bases between. There are 16 residues in the CDR3. CDR3 DNA: TGTGCCAGCAGCTTAGAGAGCGTAAGACGATCCAATGAGCAGTTCTTC. It codes for CASSLESVRRSNEQFF.

V is TRBV27 and J is TRBJ2-1; D may be TRBD2 (5 bases). CDR1 and CDR2 from the germline V gene are MNHEY and SMNVEV (reference sequence). Trimming stripped 3 bases from V and 6 bases from J, with 12 bases between. The CDR3 length is 14 residues. CDR3 bases: TGTGCCAGCAGTTTGGCCGGGGTCGGCAATGAGCAGTTCTTC. It codes for CASSLAGVGNEQFF.

The chain combines TRBV5-6 with TRBJ1-1; no reliable D call. V lost 7 bases, J lost 0 bases, and 10 bases lay in between. CDR1 SGHDT and CDR2 YYEEEE come from the germline V gene. This CDR3 has 13 residues. The CDR3 DNA reads as TGTGCCAGCCTGGGCAGCATGAACACTGAAGCTTTCTTT. Residues: CASLGSMNTEAFF.

The chain uses TRBV19 and TRBJ2-3; possibly TRBD2 for D (6 bases). This CDR3 is built from 14 residues. V was cut by 10 bases and J by 0 bases, with 14 bases left in between. Germline V gives CDR1 LNHDA, CDR2 SQIVND (reference sequence). The DNA for the CDR3 is TGTGCCACCTCCCGGGACTCGAGCACAGATACGCAGTATTTT. Protein sequence: CATSRDSSTDTQYF. The entire variable domain, with the rest obtained from reference TRBV19 and TRBJ2-3, is as follows: DGGITQSPKYLFRKEGQNVTLSCEQNLNHDAMYWYRQDPGQGLRLIYYSQIVNDFQKGDIAEGYSVSREKKESFPLTVTSAQKNPTAFYLCATSRDSSTDTQYFGPGTRLTVL.

The chain links TRBV7-7 to TRBJ2-2; 11 bases match TRBD2. With V trimmed by 1 base and J by 1 base, 2 bases remained unmatched. Germline CDR1 and CDR2: SSHAT and FNYEAQ (reference sequence). The CDR3 extends over 17 amino acids. The CDR3 spells CASSLVLAGENTGELFF. CDR3 DNA: TGTGCCAGCAGCTTAGTACTAGCGGGGGAGAACACCGGGGAGCTGTTTTTT.

V and J are TRBV7-2 and TRBJ2-7, with TRBD1 as a possible D gene (6 bases). There are 15 residues in the CDR3. Trimming took 2 bases from V and 0 from J, leaving 11 bases between them. Germline CDR1 and CDR2: SGHTA and FQGNSA. This CDR3 is CASSLITGPSYEQYF. CDR3 in DNA: TGTGCCAGCAGCTTAATTACAGGGCCCTCCTACGAGCAGTACTTC. Variable domain in full (rest from reference TRBV7-2 and TRBJ2-7): GAGVSQSPSNKVTEKGKDVELRCDPISGHTALYWYRQSLGQGLEFLIYFQGNSAPDKSGLPSDRFSAERTGGSVSTLTIQRTQQEDSAVYLCASSLITGPSYEQYFGPGTRLTVT.

The V gene is TRBV19, the J gene TRBJ2-7; 10 nucleotides match TRBD1. This CDR3 has 16 amino acids. Germline V gene sequence: CDR1 LNHDA, CDR2 SQIVND (reference sequence). Germline trimming cut 3 bases from V and 2 bases from J; bases unmatched to any gene: 7. CDR3 coding DNA: TGTGCCAGTAGTATCTCCTCGGGACAGGGGACCTACGAGCAGTACTTC. Translation: CASSISSGQGTYEQYF.

V and J are TRBV12-3 or TRBV12-4 and TRBJ2-7, with D possibly being TRBD1 (5 bases). The CDR3 has 13 residues. With 5 bases removed from V and 1 base from J, the gap between germline ends came to 9 bases. CDR3 coding DNA: TGTGCCAGCAGTCCGACAGCTTCCTACGAGCAGTACTTC. Protein product: CASSPTASYEQYF.

This clone was detected once. This chain connects TRBV13 to TRBJ1-6; D may be TRBD1 (5 bases). CDR3 length: 17 amino acids. The ends were cut back, 0 bases at V and 0 bases at J, with 9 bases in the middle. Per the germline V gene, CDR1 is PRHDT and CDR2 is FYEKMQ (reference sequence). CDR3 nucleotides: TGTGCCAGCAGCTTAGGAGGACACAGCTCCTATAATTCACCCCTCCACTTT. It codes for CASSLGGHSSYNSPLHF. Based on the CDR3 plus reference TRBV13 and TRBJ1-6, the full variable domain is AAGVIQSPRHLIKEKRETATLKCYPIPRHDTVYWYQQGPGQDPQFLISFYEKMQSDKGSIPDRFSAQQFSDYHSELNMSSLELGDSALYFCASSLGGHSSYNSPLHFGNGTRLTVT.

This clone was counted a single time. V usage is TRBV6-5 and J usage is TRBJ1-1; D remains ambiguous. Trimming cost V 6 bases and J 0 bases, with 14 bases left between them. This CDR3 has 15 residues. CDR1 and CDR2 (germline): MNHEY, SVGAGI. The CDR3: CASRGLESMNTEAFF. The DNA for the CDR3 is TGTGCCAGCAGAGGCTTGGAGTCCATGAACACTGAAGCTTTCTTT.

The CDR3 loop reads CASSPDIRRGALAEQFF. DNA for the CDR3: TGTGCCAGCAGCCCCGATATCCGACGGGGGGCTTTGGCTGAGCAGTTCTTC. V is TRBV14 and J is TRBJ2-1; TRBD2 is a possible D gene (7 bases). This CDR3 comprises 17 residues. Trimming took 4 bases from V and 9 from J, leaving 25 bases between them. Germline CDR1 reads SGHDN; CDR2 reads FVKESK.

This sequence joins TRBV7-9 and TRBJ1-3; TRBD1 agrees at 7 bases. V lost 8 bases and J lost 0; bases outside the gene matches: 4. CDR3 length: 14 residues. Germline V gene sequence: CDR1 SEHNR, CDR2 FQNEAQ (reference sequence). The CDR3 loop reads CASSQGNSGNTIYF. The CDR3, as DNA: TGTGCCAGCTCACAGGGGAACTCTGGAAACACCATATATTTT.

The J gene is TRBJ2-3, the V gene TRBV27, with D possibly matching TRBD1 (5 bases). This CDR3 region has 13 residues. Per germline, CDR1 MNHEY and CDR2 SMNVEV (reference sequence). The V and J ends lost 5 bases and 4 bases respectively, with 10 bases between them. CDR3 sequence (DNA): TGTGCCAGCAGTACGGTAGGGGCAGATACGCAGTATTTT. Residues: CASSTVGADTQYF.

The rearrangement links TRBV11-2 to TRBJ1-4; 8 nucleotides align to TRBD1. J lost 15 bases, V lost 5 bases, and 14 bases had no gene match. The CDR3 extends over 14 amino acids. Germline lookup yields CDR1 SGHAT and CDR2 FQNNGV. CDR3 protein: CASSPPGQGADLFF. CDR3 DNA sequence: TGTGCCAGCAGCCCACCGGGGCAGGGGGCGGACTTGTTTTTT.

With respect to this clone: The DNA is omitted, as the CDR3 cannot be located on it reliably, and the CDR3 follows TCRdb's listing. The V gene is TRBV21-1, the J gene TRBJ2-1; the table calls TRBD2, which could not be checked here. TRBV21-1 is annotated as a pseudogene. The CDR3 extends over 16 residues, inclusive of both ends. CDR3 sequence: CASSKEVWAGGNEQFF.

This chain joins TRBV5-4 and TRBJ1-1, with a weak D call TRBD1 (6 bases). Per germline, CDR1 SGHNT and CDR2 YYREEE (reference sequence). The CDR3 spans 18 residues. Trimming removed 0 bases at V and 0 bases at J, with 18 bases between. CDR3 nucleotide sequence: TGTGCCAGCAGCTTGGCCGGGACAAGGATAAAACTGAACACTGAAGCTTTCTTT. Translation: CASSLAGTRIKLNTEAFF.

In nucleotides, the CDR3 is TGTGCCTGGAGTCCGCAGGTTCTGGTCACCGGGGAGCTGTTTTTT. This gives the protein CAWSPQVLVTGELFF. The chain uses TRBV30 and TRBJ2-2; D not certain. Germline-derived CDR1 and CDR2 are GTSNPN and SVGIG (reference sequence). The CDR3 runs to 15 residues. Trimming took off 2 bases at V and 4 bases at J, with 14 bases between the two ends.

V usage is TRBV18 and J usage is TRBJ1-4; TRBD1 matches at 8 bases. Germline trimming cut 3 bases from V and 5 bases from J; bases unmatched to any gene: 5. Looked up from germline, CDR1 is KGHSH and CDR2 is LQKENI. This CDR3 has 15 amino acids. The DNA for the CDR3 is TGTGCCAGCTCACCCTCCGGGACAGGAAATGAAAAACTGTTTTTT. As protein: CASSPSGTGNEKLFF.

This chain connects TRBV5-1 to TRBJ1-1; D may be TRBD1 (5 bases). CDR1 and CDR2 from the germline V gene are SGHRS and YFSETQ. V was trimmed by 4 bases and J by 2 bases, leaving 18 bases between them. This CDR3 is 16 amino acids long. The CDR3, as DNA: TGCGCCAGCAGCCCTACTAAGAAGGGGCTCAACACTGAAGCTTTCTTT. It is translated as CASSPTKKGLNTEAFF.

This clone appeared once. This rearrangement joins TRBV19 to TRBJ1-2; TRBD1 might be the D (6 bases). CDR3 length: 11 amino acids. Germline V lookup: CDR1 LNHDA, CDR2 SQIVND (reference sequence). Trimming removed 5 bases from V and 10 bases from J, with 11 bases in between. CDR3 DNA sequence: TGTGCCAGTAGTTACAGGGAGTACTACACCTTC. This encodes CASSYREYYTF.

This clone showed up just a few times. This sequence joins TRBV7-9 and TRBJ2-3; TRBD1 might be the D (6 bases). The CDR3 runs to 14 residues. V was pared by 1 base and J by 1 base, with 6 bases between. Germline V CDR1 and CDR2: SEHNR, FQNEAQ (reference sequence). CDR3 nucleotides: TGTGCCAGCAGCTTAGGACAGGGCACAGATACGCAGTATTTT. Amino acids: CASSLGQGTDTQYF.